This T cell receptor (beta chain) comes out of a study of T cell responses to AZD1222 COVID-19 vaccine. About the study: Analyses pooled second doses at about 4 or about 12 weeks. Study-level points and caveats: Recipients of two AZD1222 doses showed rising Spike-specific TCR breadth and depth. Donors were largely white British and mainly female; clonal diversity was possibly underestimated.

Only a few counts were recorded for this clone. Its matching antigen is unknown. Trimming cost V 4 bases and J 3 bases, with 6 bases left between them. The germline CDR1 and CDR2 sequences are LGHDT and YNNKEL (reference sequence). This CDR3 has 13 amino acids. Assay: immunoSEQ multiplex PCR; the TCRdb copy retains only in-frame clones and omits some. The sample has some 40,000 clones, over 60% seen once; the top ten hold approximately 3.9%. This specimen consisted of peripheral blood, obtained on day 0 of AZD1222 vaccination. The sequence was obtained from an adult in good health. The V and J genes are TRBV3-1 (or the pseudogene TRBV3-2) and TRBJ2-2; D remains unclear. CDR3 sequence (DNA): TGTGCCAGCAGCCCCTATTACACCGGGGAGCTGTTTTTT. Encoded protein: CASSPYYTGELFF.